The subject of this entry is one T cell receptor (beta chain). A read error may explain this, as a much larger clone is one base away. TCRdb called the RT-PCR reads again in MiXCR, with one record for every CDR3 protein. The sample lists more than 600,000 distinct CDR3 sequences, more than 13% occurring once. The receptor's source is a female donor in good health, serving as a healthy control. Sequenced sample: memory CD4+ T cells from blood.

CDR3 sequence reads: CASSRDTDYNEQYF. For the CDR3, the DNA is TGTGCCAGCAGCCGGGACACGGATTACAATGAGCAGTACTTC. V usage is TRBV6-5 and J usage is TRBJ2-7; the D gene is possibly TRBD1 (6 bases). Germline-derived CDR1 and CDR2 are MNHEY and SVGAGI. Between the trimmed V and J ends, which lost 6 bases and 7 bases, there was a span of 19 bases. The CDR3 has 14 residues.